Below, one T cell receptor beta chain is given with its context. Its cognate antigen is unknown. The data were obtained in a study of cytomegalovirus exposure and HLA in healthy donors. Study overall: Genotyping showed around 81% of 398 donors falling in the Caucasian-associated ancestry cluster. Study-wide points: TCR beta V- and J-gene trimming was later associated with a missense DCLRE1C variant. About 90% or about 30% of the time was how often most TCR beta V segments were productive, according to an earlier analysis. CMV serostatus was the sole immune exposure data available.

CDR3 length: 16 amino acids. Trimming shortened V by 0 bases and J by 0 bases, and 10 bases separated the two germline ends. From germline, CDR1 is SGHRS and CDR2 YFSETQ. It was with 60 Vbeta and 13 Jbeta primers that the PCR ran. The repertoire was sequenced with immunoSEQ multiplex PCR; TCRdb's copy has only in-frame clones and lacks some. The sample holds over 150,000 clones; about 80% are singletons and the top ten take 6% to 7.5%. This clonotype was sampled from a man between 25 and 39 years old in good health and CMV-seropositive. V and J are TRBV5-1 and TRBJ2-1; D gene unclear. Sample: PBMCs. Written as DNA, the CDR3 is TGCGCCAGCAGCTTGGGAGCGTATCCCTCCTACAATGAGCAGTTCTTC. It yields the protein CASSLGAYPSYNEQFF.